Listed here are 9 T cell receptor beta chains from one sample, sequenced in a study of beta chain features in type 1 diabetes. Study results and limitations: TCRB CDR3s were moderately but significantly shorter in Type 1 diabetes patients in all four CD4+ subsets.

Every isolated RNA sample was fully reverse transcribed, so sequencing captured expressed TCRB transcripts. The repertoire was sequenced with immunoSEQ multiplex PCR; TCRdb's copy has only in-frame clones and lacks some. The sample contains about 150,000 clones, roughly 8% of which appear only once. No antigen is known for these receptors. The source material was central memory CD4+ T cells from blood. The receptors originated from a woman between 40 and 55 years old with type 1 diabetes.

The rearrangement uses TRBV18 and TRBJ1-5, with a tentative D call TRBD1 (5 bases). The CDR3 loop spans 14 amino acids. Germline V gene sequence: CDR1 KGHSH, CDR2 LQKENI. V lost 4 bases, J lost 8 bases, and 15 bases lay in between. CDR3 nucleotides: TGTGCCAGCTCACAGCGACAGACTGCTGAGCCCCAGCATTTT. Protein sequence: CASSQRQTAEPQHF. Based on the CDR3 plus reference TRBV18 and TRBJ1-5, the full variable domain is NAGVMQNPRHLVRRRGQEARLRCSPMKGHSHVYWYRQLPEEGLKFMVYLQKENIIDESGMPKERFSAEFPKEGPSILRIQQVVRGDSAAYFCASSQRQTAEPQHFGDGTRLSIL.

The chain joins TRBV10-3 to TRBJ1-5; possibly TRBD1 for D (6 bases). The V gene lost 6 bases and the J gene lost 5 bases, with 14 bases spanning the gap. Looked up from germline, CDR1 is ENHRY and CDR2 is SYGVKD. The CDR3 spans 14 residues. The CDR3 loop reads CAIRDRSQDQPQHF. In DNA form, the CDR3 reads TGTGCCATCAGAGACAGGAGCCAAGATCAGCCCCAGCATTTT.

In its sample, this clone was seen many times. This chain uses TRBV28 with TRBJ2-7; D gene uncertain. Germline V CDR1 and CDR2: MDHEN, SYDVKM. The V and J ends lost 7 bases and 3 bases respectively, with 13 bases between them. The CDR3 covers 13 residues. The DNA for the CDR3 is TGTGCCAGCACCCTCTCGAGGAACTACGAGCAGTACTTC. Translated, it gives CASTLSRNYEQYF.

V and J are TRBV7-9 and TRBJ1-5; D is unclear. Germline CDR1 reads SEHNR; CDR2 reads FQNEAQ (reference sequence). Trimming cost V 3 bases and J 1 base, with 13 bases left between them. The CDR3 loop spans 16 amino acids. The CDR3 loop reads CASSFSGPRSNQPQHF. In nucleotides, the CDR3 is TGTGCCAGCAGCTTTTCAGGTCCCAGGAGCAATCAGCCCCAGCATTTT. Based on the CDR3 plus reference TRBV7-9 and TRBJ1-5, the full variable domain is DTGVSQNPRHKITKRGQNVTFRCDPISEHNRLYWYRQTLGQGPEFLTYFQNEAQLEKSRLLSDRFSAERPKGSFSTLEIQRTEQGDSAMYLCASSFSGPRSNQPQHFGDGTRLSIL.

The table lists this clone with a few counts. The rearrangement joins TRBV4-2 to TRBJ2-1; 7 nucleotides line up with TRBD1. The V gene's germline CDR1 is LGHNA and CDR2 YNFKEQ. Trimming cost V 0 bases and J 7 bases; bases outside gene matches: 6. This CDR3 region has 15 residues. The CDR3 nucleotides are TGTGCCAGCAGCCAAGAAGGGGGCAGGTGGAATGAGCAGTTCTTC. The encoded protein is CASSQEGGRWNEQFF.

This clone was seen only a few times. This chain connects TRBV2 to TRBJ1-1; D gene ambiguous. The CDR3 sequence is 13 residues long. Germline lookup yields CDR1 SNHLY and CDR2 FYNNEI. V was cut by 7 bases and J by 0 bases, with 9 bases left in between. The CDR3 region is CASKTEMNTEAFF. CDR3 in DNA: TGTGCCAGCAAAACAGAAATGAACACTGAAGCTTTCTTT.

The chain joins TRBV6-5 to TRBJ2-2; 7 bases line up with TRBD2. The CDR3 is made up of 14 amino acids. The junction had 2 bases not matched to a gene; V was cut back by 6 bases and J by 1 base. Looked up from germline, CDR1 is MNHEY and CDR2 is SVGAGI. Here the CDR3 DNA reads TGTGCCAGCAGCCGCGGGGGGAACACCGGGGAGCTGTTTTTT. This sequence encodes CASSRGGNTGELFF.

J is TRBJ2-7 and V is TRBV28; the D gene is possibly TRBD1 (5 bases). V lost 4 bases and J lost 4, with 5 bases in between. CDR3 length: 11 residues. In germline, CDR1 is MDHEN, CDR2 SYDVKM. CDR3 DNA: TGTGCCAGCAGTTCAGGGTACGAGCAGTACTTC. Translating gives CASSSGYEQYF.

The rearrangement links TRBV9 to TRBJ2-1; TRBD1 is a possible D gene (7 bases). Germline CDR1 SGDLS, CDR2 YYNGEE. The length of the CDR3 is 18 residues. V lost 2 bases, J lost 0 bases, and 18 bases lay in between. The CDR3 coding sequence is TGTGCCAGCAGCGTTCGGCAGGGGGGTCCCAGCTCCTACAATGAGCAGTTCTTC. It encodes CASSVRQGGPSSYNEQFF.